The 24 T cell receptor beta chains below come from one sample, sequenced in a study of regulatory T cells in long-lasting Graves disease. The time point here: newly diagnosed GD, antithyroid drugs for less than 3 months. The TCR library was prepared using RNA isolated from PBMCs. With iRepertoire HTBI primers and Arm-PCR of CDR3 regions, TCR beta libraries were built. One entry per CDR3 protein, called by TCRdb with MiXCR from the multiplex PCR reads. Here the sample spans hundreds of thousands of distinct CDR3 sequences, roughly 15% being singletons. These same data were also listed under a study on T cells in Graves' hyperthyroidism and ophthalmopathy.

The sample here was peripheral blood mononuclear cells (PBMCs), taken at new diagnosis, from a patient treated with antithyroid drugs. The receptors here all came from a woman aged 25 to 39 with Graves disease.

This clonotype was counted between two and nine times. V and J are TRBV7-6 and TRBJ1-2, with no clear D. The CDR3 covers 13 residues. Germline CDR1 is SGHVS and CDR2 is FNYEAQ. Trimming took off 4 bases at V and 4 bases at J, with 10 bases between the two ends. This CDR3 reads CASSSSQFYGYTF. The CDR3 DNA reads as TGTGCCAGCAGCTCCTCGCAATTCTATGGCTACACCTTC.

A note on this clonotype: One end of the junction is discordant with germline, which a read error may explain. The chain uses TRBV20-1 and TRBJ2-3, with a tentative D call TRBD1 (6 bases). This CDR3 region has 12 residues. Germline values: CDR1 DFQATT, CDR2 SNEGSKA (reference sequence). The DNA of the CDR3 is TGCGGTGCTAGGGCTACAGGGTATACGCAGTATTTT. It translates to CGARATGYTQYF.

The chain uses TRBV10-3 and TRBJ2-7, with 7 bases that match TRBD1. V shed 10 bases, J shed 5 bases, and the junction held 17 bases outside the gene matches. CDR3 length equals 15 residues. CDR1 and CDR2 from the germline V gene are ENHRY and SYGVKD. In DNA form, the CDR3 reads TGTGCCACCTTCGAAGGTGAGACAGGGAGTAACGAGCAGTACTTC. It encodes CATFEGETGSNEQYF.

The V and J genes are TRBV19 and TRBJ1-4; D call uncertain. Germline V gene sequence: CDR1 LNHDA, CDR2 SQIVND (reference sequence). V shed 1 base and J shed 8 bases, with 11 bases lying between them. The CDR3 is made up of 14 amino acids. CDR3 DNA sequence: TGTGCCAGTAGTATAGGAAGGGTTTTCGAAAAACTGTTTTTT. Its translation is CASSIGRVFEKLFF.

This chain connects TRBV12-3 or TRBV12-4 to TRBJ2-2; TRBD1 agrees at 7 bases. This CDR3 spans 15 amino acids. The V gene end was trimmed by 6 bases and the J gene end by 1 base; junction bases not matched to a gene: 5. This CDR3 is CASRLQGRNTGELFF. Here the CDR3 DNA reads TGTGCCAGCAGGCTACAGGGGAGGAACACCGGGGAGCTGTTTTTT.

This clonotype appeared many times. The V and J genes are TRBV2 and TRBJ2-5; D might be TRBD2 (7 bases). The CDR3 extends over 16 amino acids. CDR1 SNHLY and CDR2 FYNNEI come from the germline V gene. Trimming left V 8 bases short and J 1 base short, with 20 bases between. CDR3 region: CASGRGTGGPQETQYF. The CDR3 DNA reads TGTGCCAGCGGGCGGGGGACTGGGGGCCCCCAAGAGACCCAGTACTTC.

The chain combines TRBV3-1 with TRBJ2-1; 9 bases match TRBD2. The germline CDR1 and CDR2 sequences are LGHDT and YNNKEL (reference sequence). J lost 5 bases, V lost 7 bases, and 12 bases had no gene match. This CDR3 is built from 16 residues. The CDR3 coding sequence is TGTGCCAGCACCACTCTGGGGCTAGCGGGAAACAATGAGCAGTTCTTC. As protein: CASTTLGLAGNNEQFF.

This clonotype was counted many times. The chain employs TRBV2 and TRBJ1-2; TRBD1 might be the D (6 bases). Trimming took 3 bases from V and 2 from J, leaving 10 bases between them. CDR1 and CDR2 (germline): SNHLY, FYNNEI. This CDR3 comprises 14 residues. The CDR3 sequence is CASSERQGNYGYTF. CDR3 nucleotide sequence: TGTGCCAGCAGTGAGAGGCAGGGGAACTATGGCTACACCTTC.

This clonotype occurred many times. The genes are TRBV27 and TRBJ1-5; D is unresolved. Trimming stripped 4 bases from V and 6 bases from J, with 10 bases between. CDR1 and CDR2 from the germline V gene are MNHEY and SMNVEV (reference sequence). The CDR3 consists of 13 residues. CDR3 DNA: TGTGCCAGCAGTTACGGAATAACTCAGCCCCAGCATTTT. Translating it yields CASSYGITQPQHF.

This clonotype was observed many times. The V call is TRBV20-1, the J call TRBJ2-7; TRBD2 matches at 9 bases. The CDR3 extends over 14 amino acids. Germline-derived CDR1 and CDR2 are DFQATT and SNEGSKA (reference sequence). After removal of 4 bases from V and 3 bases from J, the junction contained 7 bases not matched to a gene. The chain's CDR3 is CSAKAREGFYEQYF. The CDR3 region has the DNA TGCAGTGCTAAGGCGCGGGAGGGCTTCTACGAGCAGTACTTC.

A remark on this clonotype: This may be a read error, as it is one base from a much larger clone. The chain links TRBV6-9 to TRBJ1-2; no clear D. Germline V gene sequence: CDR1 MNHGY, CDR2 SVAAGI. The CDR3 length is 12 residues. Between the trimmed V and J ends, which lost 3 bases and 10 bases, there was a span of 12 bases. Here the CDR3 DNA reads TGTGCCAGCAGTTACCCGGACGTTGACTACACCTTC. Its protein product is CASSYPDVDYTF.

This clonotype was recorded at least ten times. V gene TRBV15 combines with J gene TRBJ2-3; weak D call: TRBD1 (6 bases). Trimming left V 1 base short and J 2 bases short, with 10 bases between. Germline CDR1 and CDR2: LNHNV and YYDKDF (reference sequence). CDR3 length equals 15 residues. The DNA for the CDR3 is TGTGCCACCAGCAGAGGGGACACCTACACAGATACGCAGTATTTT. This gives the protein CATSRGDTYTDTQYF.

There are a few counts of this clonotype. CDR3 in DNA: TGTGCCAGCAGCGTAGGCCAGGGGAAAGAGACCCAGTACTTC. Amino acid sequence: CASSVGQGKETQYF. The J gene is TRBJ2-5, the V gene TRBV9; a possible D gene is TRBD1 (6 bases). CDR1 is SGDLS, CDR2 YYNGEE, per germline. Trimming took 0 bases from V and 3 from J, leaving 9 bases between them. CDR3 length: 14 residues.

Concerning this clonotype itself: The junction and the germline gene differ at one end; a read error may be behind it. The chain links TRBV5-1 to TRBJ2-7, with TRBD2 as a possible D gene (5 bases). CDR3 length: 13 residues. In germline, CDR1 is SGHRS, CDR2 YFSETQ. CDR3 coding DNA: TGTGCCAGCAGCCCGGAGGAGTTCAGCGAGCAGTACTTC. Its translation is CASSPEEFSEQYF.

The chain employs TRBV19 and TRBJ1-6, with D perhaps TRBD1 (5 bases). Germline-derived CDR1 and CDR2 are LNHDA and SQIVND (reference sequence). Trimming took 5 bases from V and 4 from J, leaving 15 bases between them. The CDR3 runs to 16 residues. CDR3 sequence reads: CASSSGDRTYNSPLHF. In nucleotides, the CDR3 is TGTGCCAGTAGTTCCGGAGACAGAACTTATAATTCACCCCTCCACTTT.

This clonotype was seen only once. The chain carries TRBV6-1 and TRBJ2-1; D not certain. The CDR3 consists of 11 residues. V gave up 6 bases and J gave up 5 bases, with 5 bases separating them. The V gene's germline CDR1 is MNHNS and CDR2 SASEGT. The CDR3 DNA is TGTGCCAGCAGAGCCAACAATGAGCAGTTCTTC. As protein: CASRANNEQFF.

This clonotype was found many times. This CDR3 is CASSGGGRSPDTQYF. CDR3 DNA: TGTGCCAGCAGTGGGGGCGGGAGGTCGCCAGATACGCAGTATTTT. The rearrangement uses TRBV2 and TRBJ2-3; TRBD2 agrees at 8 bases. Germline CDR1 and CDR2: SNHLY and FYNNEI. The CDR3 spans 15 residues. Trimming at V came to 4 bases and at J to 4 bases, leaving 7 bases not matched to a gene.

V usage is TRBV20-1 and J usage is TRBJ2-1; 9 bases align to TRBD2. V gave up 0 bases and J gave up 3 bases; unmatched junction bases: 6. Per the germline V gene, CDR1 is DFQATT and CDR2 is SNEGSKA (reference sequence). The CDR3 sequence is 16 residues long. CDR3 nucleotides: TGCAGTGCTAGAGAAATTTCTAGCGGGGACTACAATGAGCAGTTCTTC. This encodes CSAREISSGDYNEQFF.

The chain links TRBV29-1 to TRBJ2-5; no definite D call. This CDR3 is built from 14 residues. The germline CDR1 and CDR2 sequences are SQVTM and ANQGSEA. Trimming removed 4 bases at V and 5 bases at J, with 17 bases between. The CDR3 bases are TGCAGCGTTGCGAGGAGCCCGAATTTGGAGACCCAGTACTTC. This translates into CSVARSPNLETQYF.

This clonotype was seen many times. This chain uses TRBV28 with TRBJ1-1; D ambiguous. Trimming took off 7 bases at V and 4 bases at J, with 19 bases between the two ends. The CDR3 covers 15 residues. CDR1 and CDR2 from the germline V gene are MDHEN and SYDVKM. The CDR3 protein is CASIRYRHHGTEAFF. The DNA of the CDR3 is TGTGCCAGCATCAGGTACAGACACCACGGCACTGAAGCTTTCTTT.

This clonotype appeared many times. This rearrangement joins TRBV20-1 to TRBJ2-5; 8 positions match TRBD1. The CDR3 totals 16 residues. Germline V gene sequence: CDR1 DFQATT, CDR2 SNEGSKA (reference sequence). V shed 0 bases, J shed 5 bases, and the junction held 11 bases outside the gene matches. CDR3 DNA: TGCAGTGCTAGAGACCCGGGGACAGGCTGGGAGGAGACCCAGTACTTC. Translation: CSARDPGTGWEETQYF.

Comment on this clonotype: This clone may be a read error of a much larger clone one base away. In this CDR3 the conserved last residue, phenylalanine or tryptophan, is missing, so a read error is likely. This sequence joins TRBV3-1 and TRBJ1-1; D gene uncertain. The germline V gene has CDR1 LGHDT and CDR2 YNNKEL (reference sequence). Trimming left V 2 bases short and J 4 bases short, with 17 bases between. CDR3 length: 16 residues. The CDR3 sequence: CASSQFLTQRSTEAFL. The CDR3 nucleotides are TGTGCCAGCAGCCAATTTTTGACACAACGGAGCACTGAAGCTTTCCTT.

This chain uses TRBV10-3 with TRBJ2-1; TRBD2 agrees at 9 bases. The CDR3 consists of 14 residues. V lost 6 bases to trimming and J lost 2 bases; unmatched junction nucleotides: 2. The germline V gene encodes CDR1 ENHRY and CDR2 SYGVKD. CDR3 amino acids: CAIRSGRTYNEQFF. As DNA, the CDR3 is TGTGCCATCAGGAGCGGGAGGACCTACAATGAGCAGTTCTTC.

This clonotype was picked up a small number of times. The chain joins TRBV7-3 to TRBJ2-2; D remains ambiguous. CDR3 length: 13 residues. V lost 7 bases and J 7 bases, leaving 13 bases between the germline ends. Germline lookup yields CDR1 SGHTA and CDR2 FQGTGA. The CDR3 is CASTYLVFGELFF. The CDR3 DNA sequence: TGTGCCAGCACGTATTTGGTTTTCGGGGAGCTGTTTTTT.